A selection of T cell receptor beta chains follows, all from one sample in a study of CD8 T cells in ankylosing spondylitis. TCRdb independently ran MiXCR on the 5' RACE reads; one entry per CDR3 protein. The table lists about 64,000 distinct CDR3 sequences, roughly 6.1% of them singletons. Sequenced: synovial fluid, either unsorted or a sorted T cell fraction (not recorded which). These receptors were obtained from a male donor with ankylosing spondylitis. Both conserved end residues are part of each CDR3. The order of the fields is V gene, J gene, clone size, D gene, CDR3 protein, CDR3 DNA. A D gene is named only where the DNA matches it firmly. Clone size, where shown, is once, few, many, or a class for clones that have expanded.

>TRBV6-2/TRBV6-3|TRBJ2-7|many|-
CASSFPPVEEQYF
TGTGCCAGCAGTTTCCCGCCCGTCGAGGAGCAGTACTTC
>TRBV5-8|TRBJ2-7|-|TRBD1
CASSPGQGVQYF
TGTGCCAGCAGCCCCGGACAGGGGGTTCAGTACTTC
>TRBV7-8|TRBJ2-5|many|-
CASSYQEGSETQYF
TGTGCCAGCAGCTACCAGGAGGGTTCGGAGACCCAGTACTTC
>TRBV7-3|TRBJ2-1|-|-
CASSRQGGGTSYNEQFF
TGTGCCAGCAGCCGGCAGGGGGGAGGAACCTCCTACAATGAGCAGTTCTTC
>TRBV25-1|TRBJ1-1|many|-
CASSPYGGGQANTEAFF
TGTGCCAGCAGTCCCTATGGGGGGGGGCAGGCGAACACTGAAGCTTTCTTT
>TRBV7-9|TRBJ1-6|few|TRBD1
CASSPPRQGAESPLHF
TGTGCCAGCAGCCCTCCTCGACAGGGGGCAGAATCACCCCTCCACTTT
>TRBV18|TRBJ2-7|many|TRBD2
CASTTGGVEQYF
TGTGCCAGCACCACGGGGGGGGTCGAGCAGTACTTC
>TRBV7-2|TRBJ2-2|many|TRBD2
CASSLFGMGPSGRTRNTGELFF
TGTGCCAGCAGCTTATTCGGAATGGGGCCTAGCGGGAGGACGAGGAACACCGGGGAGCTGTTTTTT
>TRBV27|TRBJ2-1|few|TRBD1
CASSHGQGSNEQFF
TGTGCCAGCAGTCACGGACAGGGGTCCAATGAGCAGTTCTTC
>TRBV20-1|TRBJ2-1|many|TRBD1
CSAKPRTGLDEQFF
TGCAGTGCTAAACCTAGGACAGGGTTGGATGAGCAGTTCTTC
>TRBV20-1|TRBJ2-3|-|TRBD2
CSASPSGRYSDTQYF
TGCAGTGCTAGTCCTAGCGGGAGATATTCGGATACGCAGTATTTT
>TRBV28|TRBJ2-1|many|TRBD2
CASSLVTSGNEQFF
TGTGCCAGCAGTTTAGTAACTAGCGGCAATGAGCAGTTCTTC
>TRBV7-2|TRBJ2-7|many|-
CASSSLTWEQYF
TGTGCCAGCAGCTCATTGACCTGGGAGCAGTACTTC
>TRBV4-3|TRBJ2-2|few|-
CASSQGFSAATGELFF
TGCGCCAGCAGCCAAGGGTTTTCGGCCGCCACCGGGGAGCTGTTTTTT
>TRBV7-9|TRBJ1-2|-|-
CASSFTDFNYGYTF
TGTGCCAGCAGCTTTACAGATTTTAACTATGGCTACACCTTC
>TRBV7-9|TRBJ2-3|-|TRBD2
CASSPVWREFADTQYF
TGTGCCAGCAGCCCAGTGTGGCGGGAGTTCGCAGATACGCAGTATTTT
>TRBV10-3|TRBJ2-1|many|TRBD2
CAISYSGTSDEQFF
TGTGCCATCAGTTATTCCGGGACTAGTGATGAGCAGTTCTTC
>TRBV20-1|TRBJ1-5|-|-
CSAIPGGRQNQPQHF
TGCAGTGCGATTCCCGGGGGAAGACAAAATCAGCCCCAGCATTTT
>TRBV21-1|TRBJ2-1|-|-
CASSLQGWGLADNEQFF
TGTGCCAGCAGCCTACAGGGCTGGGGACTAGCGGACAATGAGCAGTTCTTC
>TRBV12-3/TRBV12-4|TRBJ2-1|many|-
CASRWFQSYNEQFF
TGTGCCAGCCGCTGGTTCCAAAGCTACAATGAGCAGTTCTTC
>TRBV11-2|TRBJ2-3|many|-
CASSLGVGERSTDTQYF
TGTGCCAGCAGCTTAGGTGTGGGGGAACGAAGCACAGATACGCAGTATTTT
>TRBV2|TRBJ2-2|many|-
CASGRGSPGELFF
TGTGCCAGCGGACGAGGGAGCCCCGGGGAGCTGTTTTTT
>TRBV28|TRBJ1-5|few|TRBD1
CASSLLDRGRSQPQHF
TGTGCCAGCAGTTTATTGGACAGGGGGCGCTCTCAGCCCCAGCATTTT
>TRBV7-2|TRBJ1-5|-|TRBD1
CASSSGGQPQHF
TGTGCCAGCAGCTCAGGGGGTCAGCCCCAGCATTTT
>TRBV28|TRBJ2-7|-|-
CASSLLQVEWQYF
TGTGCCAGCAGTTTATTACAGGTGGAGTGGCAGTACTTC
>TRBV20-1|TRBJ2-1|-|-
CSADLRGKSSYNEQFF
TGCAGTGCTGACCTTAGAGGGAAGAGCTCCTACAATGAGCAGTTCTTC
>TRBV27|TRBJ2-2|few|TRBD2
CASSSTLGSGRSGELFF
TGTGCCAGCAGTTCTACCCTCGGTAGCGGGAGAAGCGGGGAGCTGTTTTTT
>TRBV28|TRBJ2-2|-|-
CASKRLIGAGELFF
TGTGCCAGCAAAAGATTAATAGGTGCCGGGGAGCTGTTTTTT
>TRBV7-9|TRBJ2-5|many|-
CASSVYRALQETQYF
TGTGCCAGCAGCGTATACAGGGCCTTGCAAGAGACCCAGTACTTC
>TRBV5-1|TRBJ1-2|many|-
CASRPSGQSNYGYTF
TGCGCCAGCAGACCATCGGGGCAATCTAACTATGGCTACACCTTC
>TRBV3-1|TRBJ2-5|few|-
CASSQGGQQTQYF
TGTGCCAGCAGCCAAGGAGGCCAACAGACCCAGTACTTC
>TRBV5-6|TRBJ1-6|many|-
CASSETGVSYNSPLHF
TGTGCCAGCAGCGAAACAGGAGTCTCCTATAATTCACCCCTCCACTTT
>TRBV19|TRBJ2-7|few|-
CASTQGPGEVEQYF
TGTGCCAGTACCCAGGGGCCGGGAGAGGTCGAGCAGTACTTC
>TRBV20-1|TRBJ2-7|many|TRBD2
CSATGLAATLSTDPYEQYF
TGCAGTGCTACGGGACTAGCGGCAACTCTATCTACTGACCCCTACGAGCAGTACTTC
>TRBV29-1|TRBJ2-5|many|-
CSVGDLGVAETQYF
TGCAGCGTTGGGGATCTGGGGGTGGCAGAGACCCAGTACTTC
>TRBV28|TRBJ2-1|few|-
CASSPWERGISNEQFF
TGTGCCAGCAGTCCCTGGGAAAGGGGGATTTCGAATGAGCAGTTCTTC
>TRBV18|TRBJ1-2|many|TRBD1
CASSPSGQPYGYTF
TGTGCCAGCTCACCATCGGGACAGCCCTATGGCTACACCTTC
>TRBV20-1|TRBJ1-2|many|-
CSARDPRLPYGYTF
TGCAGTGCTAGAGATCCCAGGCTCCCCTATGGCTACACCTTC
>TRBV7-2|TRBJ2-3|many|-
CARGTGGTDTQYF
TGTGCCAGAGGGACTGGGGGCACAGATACGCAGTATTTT
>TRBV5-1|TRBJ2-7|-|-
CASSAGTESLYEQYF
TGCGCCAGCAGCGCGGGGACGGAAAGCCTCTACGAGCAGTACTTC
>TRBV5-5|TRBJ2-3|many|TRBD1
CASSLALQGVTDTQYF
TGTGCCAGCAGCTTGGCCCTACAGGGGGTTACAGATACGCAGTATTTT
>TRBV4-2|TRBJ2-5|-|-
CASSQEHLETQYF
TGTGCCAGCAGCCAAGAGCATCTGGAGACCCAGTACTTC
>TRBV27|TRBJ1-2|many|TRBD1
CASSSGTGGAGYGYTF
TGTGCCAGCAGTTCCGGGACAGGGGGCGCCGGCTATGGCTACACCTTC
>TRBV5-1|TRBJ2-7|many|-
CASSEGVYEQYF
TGCGCCAGCAGCGAAGGGGTGTACGAGCAGTACTTC